This TCR beta chain appears in the sequencing data of a study of blood T cell repertoires in COVID-19. Study details: Whether acute or convalescent, the COVID-19 samples came from the United States, Italy and Spain.

The V gene lost 1 base and the J gene lost 2 bases, with 8 bases spanning the gap. The CDR3 is 14 residues long. Per the germline V gene, CDR1 is MNHEY and CDR2 is SVGAGI. As originally analysed: Amplifying reference gene primers gave estimates of nucleated cell counts. TCRdb's table, derived via immunoSEQ multiplex PCR, lists solely in-frame clones and lacks some. V and J calls and clone size are as listed in that table; D and trimming were resolved from the DNA. Altogether over 120,000 clones are present, about 89% being singletons, with the ten largest covering just under 3%. What was sequenced was peripheral blood. The sequence came from a man aged 60 to 75 with active or convalescent COVID-19. The rearrangement links TRBV6-5 to TRBJ2-5, with D perhaps TRBD1 (6 bases). The CDR3 region is CASSYLQGQETQYF. CDR3 sequence (DNA): TGTGCCAGCAGTTACTTACAGGGACAAGAGACCCAGTACTTC.